The 10 T cell receptor beta chains in this list originate from one sample, sequenced in a study of T-cell reconstitution after alpha-beta-depleted transplantation in children. The authors prepared the TCRbeta library with unique molecular identifiers. One entry per CDR3 protein results from TCRdb running MiXCR on the PCR reads. The data contain a few hundred thousand distinct CDR3 sequences, 13% of them singletons. Specimen: PBMCs, collected from the stem cell graft. The receptors shown here come from a human donor who donated a stem cell graft to a child with Fanconi anemia.

The rearrangement links TRBV4-2 to TRBJ1-1, with TRBD1 matching 8 bases. Trimming at V came to 4 bases and at J to 7 bases, leaving 8 bases not matched to a gene. Germline CDR1 LGHNA, CDR2 YNFKEQ. The CDR3 sequence is 14 residues long. The DNA of the CDR3 is TGTGCCAGCAGCCGATCCGGGACAGGTGATGAAGCTTTCTTT. Its protein product is CASSRSGTGDEAFF.

The chain is built from TRBV12-3 or TRBV12-4 and TRBJ1-5, with D maybe TRBD1 (6 bases). The CDR3 loop spans 16 amino acids. V shed 3 bases and J shed 1 base, with 13 bases lying between them. CDR3 in amino acids: CASSLFRGGSNQPQHF. In nucleotides, the CDR3 is TGTGCCAGCAGTTTGTTCAGGGGTGGGAGCAATCAGCCCCAGCATTTT.

This clonotype was counted only a few times. V gene TRBV4-3 combines with J gene TRBJ2-3, with TRBD1 identical over 9 bases. CDR1 is LGHNA, CDR2 YSLEER, per germline. The trim removed 0 bases at V and 2 bases at J, leaving 6 bases unmatched. The CDR3 is 17 amino acids. The CDR3 DNA follows: TGCGCCAGCAGCCAAGAGAAGGACAGGGGCGTCACAGATACGCAGTATTTT. This gives the protein CASSQEKDRGVTDTQYF.

This clonotype was recorded many times. The gene calls are TRBV29-1 and TRBJ2-1, with 10 bases aligning to TRBD1. The germline CDR1 and CDR2 sequences are SQVTM and ANQGSEA. Losses at the gene ends were 5 bases for V and 8 bases for J; bases not matched to a gene: 9. The CDR3 length is 14 residues. The CDR3 here is CSVRAGTGVHEQFF. The CDR3 DNA sequence: TGCAGCGTTCGGGCCGGGACAGGGGTACATGAGCAGTTCTTC.

The DNA of the CDR3 is TGTGCCAGCAGTTTCCCGAAAACAGGCCCATTTTCGTACGAGCAGTACTTC. The encoded protein is CASSFPKTGPFSYEQYF. The rearrangement uses TRBV6-2 or TRBV6-3 and TRBJ2-7; D might be TRBD1 (5 bases). V was cut by 4 bases and J by 4 bases, with 23 bases left in between. The CDR3 consists of 17 residues. Germline V CDR1 and CDR2: MNHEY, SVGEGT.

In this sample, this clonotype turned up many times. J is TRBJ2-5 and V is TRBV28, with a weak D call TRBD1 (6 bases). CDR1 MDHEN and CDR2 SYDVKM come from the germline V gene. The CDR3 length is 14 residues. V was trimmed by 6 bases and J by 4 bases, leaving 15 bases between them. The CDR3 reads CASSPTWGPETQYF. The CDR3 bases are TGTGCCAGCAGCCCTACCTGGGGGCCAGAGACCCAGTACTTC.

This chain's CDR3 is CASSSRRAGGTYEQYF. The DNA for the CDR3 is TGTGCCAGCAGCTCCCGCAGAGCGGGGGGAACCTACGAGCAGTACTTC. The V call is TRBV11-2, the J call TRBJ2-7; TRBD2 agrees at 9 bases. CDR3 length: 16 amino acids. J lost 2 bases, V lost 4 bases, and 9 bases had no gene match. Germline V gene data show CDR1 as SGHAT and CDR2 as FQNNGV. Complete variable domain (other parts from reference TRBV11-2 and TRBJ2-7): EAGVAQSPRYKIIEKRQSVAFWCNPISGHATLYWYQQILGQGPKLLIQFQNNGVVDDSQLPKDRFSAERLKGVDSTLKIQPAKLEDSAVYLCASSSRRAGGTYEQYFGPGTRLTVT.

This clonotype came up a few times. The V and J genes are TRBV4-3 and TRBJ2-7; D possibly corresponds to TRBD2 (6 bases). The CDR3 has 13 residues. Germline CDR1 reads LGHNA; CDR2 reads YSLEER. Between the trimmed V and J ends, which lost 3 bases and 5 bases, there was a span of 11 bases. This CDR3 is CASSHSSSDEQYF. For the CDR3, the DNA is TGCGCCAGCAGCCATTCTTCTAGCGACGAGCAGTACTTC.

This clonotype was observed a handful of times. The genes are TRBV2 and TRBJ2-1; TRBD2 is a possible D gene (6 bases). This CDR3 region has 15 residues. Germline-derived CDR1 and CDR2 are SNHLY and FYNNEI. Trimming pared 6 bases from V and 9 bases from J, leaving 21 bases between. This CDR3 is CASSETGTSYVEQFF. The CDR3 DNA sequence: TGTGCCAGCAGCGAAACCGGGACTTCCTACGTTGAGCAGTTCTTC.

This clonotype occurred many times. This chain connects TRBV11-3 to TRBJ2-2; D gene uncertain. The V and J ends lost 1 base and 6 bases respectively, with 6 bases between them. Germline values: CDR1 SGHNT, CDR2 YENEEA. This CDR3 has 13 amino acids. The CDR3 DNA reads TGTGCCAGCAGCTTAGCCTCCCCCGGGGAGCTGTTTTTT. It codes for CASSLASPGELFF.